The 26 T cell receptor beta chains presented below share a single source sample, sequenced in a study of blood T cell repertoires in COVID-19. Measured with immunoSEQ multiplex PCR; TCRdb has only the in-frame clones, and not every one. The table has 100,000 or so clones, about 90% seen once; the top ten hold roughly 17%. Sequenced material: peripheral blood. These receptors were collected from a man aged 50 or older with acute or convalescent COVID-19.

The chain combines TRBV5-5 with TRBJ1-3, with 8 bases aligning to TRBD1. Germline-derived CDR1 and CDR2 are SGHKS and YYEKEE (reference sequence). The CDR3 has 16 amino acids. V gave up 3 bases and J gave up 3 bases; unmatched junction bases: 8. The CDR3 region is CASSWQGAANGNTIYF. DNA of the CDR3: TGTGCCAGCAGCTGGCAGGGGGCGGCAAATGGAAACACCATATATTTT.

J is TRBJ2-2 and V is TRBV11-3; 9 bases agree with TRBD1. Germline trimming cut 5 bases from V and 7 bases from J; bases unmatched to any gene: 14. Germline V gene data show CDR1 as SGHNT and CDR2 as YENEEA. The CDR3 is 17 amino acids. CDR3 sequence: CASSRRPGTGNVGELFF. For the CDR3, the DNA is TGTGCCAGCAGCCGTAGGCCCGGGACAGGGAATGTCGGGGAGCTGTTTTTT.

The table lists this clone with a count of one. This chain joins TRBV5-1 and TRBJ2-3, with D possibly being TRBD2 (7 bases). This CDR3 spans 15 amino acids. CDR1 and CDR2 (germline): SGHRS, YFSETQ. Between the trimmed V and J ends, which lost 2 bases and 3 bases, there was a span of 13 bases. The CDR3 DNA reads as TGCGCCAGCAGCTTAGGGGGAGGGTATACAGATACGCAGTATTTT. The encoded protein is CASSLGGGYTDTQYF.

This sequence joins TRBV7-6 and TRBJ2-5; 10 nucleotides agree with TRBD2. Germline CDR1 is SGHVS and CDR2 is FNYEAQ. V lost 3 bases to trimming and J lost 4 bases; unmatched junction nucleotides: 8. The CDR3 sequence is 16 residues long. The CDR3 DNA reads TGTGCCAGCAGCTTTGATAGCGGGGGGCCAGGAGAGACCCAGTACTTC. Translated, it gives CASSFDSGGPGETQYF.

This chain joins TRBV5-5 and TRBJ1-6, with 7 bases matching TRBD1. Germline values: CDR1 SGHKS, CDR2 YYEKEE (reference sequence). The CDR3 consists of 15 residues. V lost 4 bases and J lost 7; bases outside the gene matches: 8. The CDR3 coding sequence is TGTGCCAGCAGCCAAGTGACAGGGCACAATTCACCCCTCCACTTT. It codes for CASSQVTGHNSPLHF.

V and J are TRBV5-1 and TRBJ2-5; 7 positions agree with TRBD2. This CDR3 has 15 residues. The germline CDR1 and CDR2 sequences are SGHRS and YFSETQ. V lost 3 bases, J lost 5 bases, and 10 bases stayed unmatched. This CDR3 is CASSYQSGAGETQYF. The DNA of the CDR3 is TGCGCCAGCAGCTACCAGAGCGGGGCCGGTGAGACCCAGTACTTC.

The chain joins TRBV4-2 to TRBJ2-6, with D unresolved. Germline CDR1 is LGHNA and CDR2 is YNFKEQ. There are 15 residues in the CDR3. Trimming left V 1 base short and J 2 bases short, with 6 bases between. The CDR3 loop reads CASSQAGTGANVLTF. In DNA, the CDR3 is TGTGCCAGCAGCCAAGCAGGCACTGGGGCCAACGTCCTGACTTTC.

The chain recombines TRBV29-1 with TRBJ1-1; the D gene is possibly TRBD1 (5 bases). The CDR3 totals 17 residues. Per the germline V gene, CDR1 is SQVTM and CDR2 is ANQGSEA. V lost 1 base to trimming and J lost 5 bases, with 23 bases between them. The CDR3 loop is CSVEAGSSVAGRTEAFF. The CDR3 coding sequence is TGCAGCGTTGAAGCCGGTAGTAGCGTCGCGGGGCGGACTGAAGCTTTCTTT.

This chain joins TRBV2 and TRBJ1-5; possible D gene TRBD1, 6 bases. Germline V gene data show CDR1 as SNHLY and CDR2 as FYNNEI. Trimming removed 6 bases at V and 2 bases at J, with 14 bases between. The CDR3 runs 15 residues. DNA for the CDR3: TGTGCCAGCAGAGAGGGAGGGGGTGGCAATCAGCCCCAGCATTTT. It is translated as CASREGGGGNQPQHF.

V usage is TRBV28 and J usage is TRBJ1-1; possibly TRBD1 for D (5 bases). Per the germline V gene, CDR1 is MDHEN and CDR2 is SYDVKM. CDR3 length: 15 amino acids. With 3 bases removed from V and 2 bases from J, the gap between germline ends came to 13 bases. The CDR3 DNA sequence: TGTGCCAGCAGTTTTAGAGGGACTGCTAACACTGAAGCTTTCTTT. This gives the protein CASSFRGTANTEAFF.

This chain links TRBV19 with TRBJ1-2; 7 bases are shared with TRBD1. Germline V CDR1 and CDR2: LNHDA, SQIVND (reference sequence). The CDR3 contains 13 residues. The J segment lost 6 bases and the V segment lost 3 bases, leaving 4 bases of the junction unmatched. The CDR3 sequence: CASSITGEHGYTF. In DNA, the CDR3 is TGTGCCAGTAGTATTACAGGGGAACATGGCTACACCTTC.

In this sample, this clone turned up once. The chain joins TRBV6-5 to TRBJ2-1; 9 bases agree with TRBD1. Per germline, CDR1 MNHEY and CDR2 SVGAGI. V dropped 4 bases and J dropped 4; count of bases not matched to a gene: 8. The CDR3 spans 16 residues. The CDR3 nucleotides are TGTGCCAGCAGTTCGAACAGGGGGCGCAGATACAATGAGCAGTTCTTC. It is translated as CASSSNRGRRYNEQFF.

The rearrangement links TRBV7-9 to TRBJ1-1; TRBD1 agrees at 10 bases. There are 14 residues in the CDR3. V was clipped by 1 base and J by 10 bases; unmatched bases: 6. CDR1 is SEHNR and CDR2 is FQNEAQ in the germline V gene (reference sequence). The CDR3 DNA reads as TGTGCCAGCAGCTTAGTGGACAGGGGGTTGGGAGCTTTCTTT. This gives the protein CASSLVDRGLGAFF.

The chain uses TRBV6-2 or TRBV6-3 and TRBJ1-1; 7 positions match TRBD1. The germline gives CDR1 MNHEY, CDR2 SVGEGT. This CDR3 comprises 16 residues. V was clipped by 0 bases and J by 3 bases; unmatched bases: 7. CDR3 coding DNA: TGTGCCAGCAGTTACTCGATGACAGGGTCGGACACTGAAGCTTTCTTT. Translating it yields CASSYSMTGSDTEAFF.

CDR3 DNA: TGTGCCAGCAGCCCGGGGGGGCCCTACAATGAGCAGTTCTTC. Protein: CASSPGGPYNEQFF. The V gene is TRBV7-9, the J gene TRBJ2-1; 8 nucleotides agree with TRBD2. This CDR3 is 14 amino acids long. CDR1 and CDR2 from the germline V gene are SEHNR and FQNEAQ (reference sequence). V shed 5 bases, J shed 2 bases, and the junction held 2 bases outside the gene matches.

The V gene is TRBV15, the J gene TRBJ2-7, with TRBD1 matching 8 bases. CDR1 and CDR2 (germline): LNHNV, YYDKDF (reference sequence). J gave up 3 bases and V 0 bases, and 4 bases lay outside the gene matches. CDR3 size: 15 residues. DNA for the CDR3: TGTGCCACCAGCAGAGATCTGACAGGGGTCTACGAGCAGTACTTC. Protein product: CATSRDLTGVYEQYF.

The V gene is TRBV4-3, the J gene TRBJ2-2; possibly TRBD1 for D (5 bases). CDR3 length equals 15 residues. Germline assignment: CDR1 LGHNA and CDR2 YSLEER. Trimming removed 4 bases from V and 1 base from J, with 10 bases in between. Here the CDR3 reads CASSRQGRNTGELFF. As DNA, the CDR3 is TGCGCCAGCAGCCGCCAGGGTAGGAACACCGGGGAGCTGTTTTTT.

The CDR3, as DNA: TGCGCCAGCAGCTGGACAGTAGACTATGGCTACACCTTC. This translates into CASSWTVDYGYTF. J is TRBJ1-2 and V is TRBV5-1, with D possibly being TRBD1 (6 bases). Germline V gene lookup returns CDR1 SGHRS and CDR2 YFSETQ. Trimming pared 3 bases from V and 3 bases from J, leaving 9 bases between. This CDR3 contains 13 residues. Variable domain in full (rest from reference TRBV5-1 and TRBJ1-2): KAGVTQTPRYLIKTRGQQVTLSCSPISGHRSVSWYQQTPGQGLQFLFEYFSETQRNKGNFPGRFSGRQFSNSRSEMNVSTLELGDSALYLCASSWTVDYGYTFGSGTRLTVV.

The chain joins TRBV3-1 (or the pseudogene TRBV3-2) to TRBJ1-4; D unresolved. The V and J ends lost 4 bases and 7 bases respectively, with 19 bases between them. CDR3 length: 16 residues. CDR1 and CDR2 (germline): LGHDT, YNNKEL (reference sequence). CDR3 DNA: TGTGCCAGCAGCCGCTGGGAGACCTTAGTACTTGAAAAACTGTTTTTT. It codes for CASSRWETLVLEKLFF.

This clone appeared a few times. In nucleotides, the CDR3 is TGTGCCACCAGTGATCCCAGGTCCACAAATTCACCCCTCCACTTT. The encoded protein is CATSDPRSTNSPLHF. The V gene is TRBV24-1, the J gene TRBJ1-6; no reliable D call. CDR3 length: 15 amino acids. In germline, CDR1 is KGHDR, CDR2 SFDVKD. Trimming removed 3 bases from V and 7 bases from J, with 12 bases in between.

The chain joins TRBV12-5 to TRBJ1-2, with 12 bases matching TRBD1. The CDR3 length is 16 residues. The germline gives CDR1 LGHNT, CDR2 FRNRAP. V trimming: 1 base; J trimming: 4 bases; junction bases outside the gene matches: 4. CDR3 sequence (DNA): TGTGCTAGTGGTTTGGACGGGACAGGGGGCGCCTATGGCTACACCTTC. It specifies CASGLDGTGGAYGYTF.

This chain joins TRBV5-8 and TRBJ1-5; unclear D gene. Germline lookup yields CDR1 SGHTS and CDR2 YDEGEE. The length of the CDR3 is 13 residues. V lost 0 bases and J 6 bases, leaving 7 bases between the germline ends. CDR3 residues: CASSLALFQPQHF. The DNA of the CDR3 is TGTGCCAGCAGCTTGGCCTTATTTCAGCCCCAGCATTTT.

The rearrangement joins TRBV10-3 to TRBJ1-1; possible D gene TRBD1, 5 bases. CDR3 length: 13 residues. Germline CDR1 is ENHRY and CDR2 is SYGVKD. V was pared by 11 bases and J by 0 bases, with 13 bases between. CDR3 loop: CASRDSMNTEAFF. The CDR3 coding sequence is TGTGCCTCGAGGGACTCCATGAACACTGAAGCTTTCTTT.

This sequence joins TRBV4-1 and TRBJ2-5; 8 nucleotides line up with TRBD2. The CDR3 runs 15 residues. Trimming cost V 2 bases and J 5 bases; bases outside gene matches: 7. Germline V CDR1 and CDR2: MGHRA, YSYEKL. Written as DNA, the CDR3 is TGCGCCAGCAGCCAACCGGGACTAGAGCCGGAGACCCAGTACTTC. Protein: CASSQPGLEPETQYF.

The V gene is TRBV5-1, the J gene TRBJ2-7; a weak D match, TRBD1 (6 bases). Germline CDR1 reads SGHRS; CDR2 reads YFSETQ. The CDR3 consists of 14 residues. Trimming took 0 bases from V and 6 from J, leaving 13 bases between them. For the CDR3, the DNA is TGCGCCAGCAGCTTGGCCGACAGGCAAGGCGAGCAGTACTTC. Its translation is CASSLADRQGEQYF. Supplemented by reference TRBV5-1 and TRBJ2-7, the full variable domain reads KAGVTQTPRYLIKTRGQQVTLSCSPISGHRSVSWYQQTPGQGLQFLFEYFSETQRNKGNFPGRFSGRQFSNSRSEMNVSTLELGDSALYLCASSLADRQGEQYFGPGTRLTVT.

The V gene is TRBV5-4, the J gene TRBJ2-2; 7 nucleotides align to TRBD2. Per the germline V gene, CDR1 is SGHNT and CDR2 is YYREEE (reference sequence). The CDR3 contains 15 residues. V lost 3 bases to trimming and J lost 7 bases; unmatched junction nucleotides: 9. CDR3 residues: CASSSGRGVSGELFF. The DNA for the CDR3 is TGTGCCAGCAGCTCAGGACGGGGGGTTAGCGGGGAGCTGTTTTTT.